This is a list of T cell receptor beta chains from one sample in a study of blood T cells in healthy people across ages. TCRdb reanalysed the 5' RACE reads using MiXCR and keeps one entry per CDR3 protein. The sample includes around 2 million distinct CDR3 sequences, approximately 40% seen only once; the top ten take approximately 22%. The sample was blood. Source of these receptors: a human donor in good health. Both conserved end residues are part of each CDR3. A D gene is named only where the DNA matches it firmly. Size tells how often a clone was seen (once, few, many) or the class of an expanded clone, and some rows leave it out.

few,TRBV11-2,.,TRBJ2-1,TGTGCCAGCAGCTTACAGACATTGAATGAGCAGTTCTTC,CASSLQTLNEQFF
few,TRBV15,.,TRBJ2-7,TGTGCCACCGGCGTAATAGGGGGGTACGAGCAGTACTTC,CATGVIGGYEQYF
once,TRBV7-9,TRBD2,TRBJ2-7,TGTGCCAGCAGCTTTGGTAGCGGGGTACTATACGAGCAGTACTTC,CASSFGSGVLYEQYF
once,TRBV28,TRBD2,TRBJ2-1,TGTGCCAGCAGTTTGTACGCGGGGGGGCTCTACGAGCAGTTCTTC,CASSLYAGGLYEQFF
.,TRBV30,.,TRBJ1-2,TGTGCCTGGACGGCCGGGGGATACTATGGCTACACCTTC,CAWTAGGYYGYTF
.,TRBV7-8,TRBD1,TRBJ1-5,TGTGCCAGCAGTTACCAGACAGGGGGGCGTTATAGCAATCAGCCCCAGCATTTT,CASSYQTGGRYSNQPQHF
.,TRBV4-1,TRBD1,TRBJ2-7,TGCGCCAGCAGCCAAGATACCGGGACAGGTCGCTACGAGCAGTACTTC,CASSQDTGTGRYEQYF
.,TRBV7-9,.,TRBJ2-3,TGTGCCAGCAGCCCGACTAGTTATACGCAGTATTTT,CASSPTSYTQYF
.,TRBV20-1,.,TRBJ1-2,TGCAGTGCTAGAGATGGGGTGGAGTTGTACACCTTC,CSARDGVELYTF
.,TRBV4-2,TRBD2,TRBJ2-1,TGTGCCAACAGCCAAGGGGCCCTAGCGGGGTTCAATGAGCAGTTCTTC,CANSQGALAGFNEQFF
few,TRBV27,TRBD1,TRBJ2-7,TGTGCCAGCAGCTTAATAGACAGGGATGCGGGCGAGCAGTACTTC,CASSLIDRDAGEQYF
.,TRBV29-1,.,TRBJ1-5,TGCAGCGTAGCACTGCATAATCAGCCCCAGCATTTT,CSVALHNQPQHF
few,TRBV6-1,.,TRBJ1-1,TGTGCCAGCAGTGAAGTGGCCAGAATTGAAGCTTTCTTT,CASSEVARIEAFF
few,TRBV10-2,TRBD2,TRBJ2-7,TGCGCCAGCAGCCCTTATCTAGCGGGGTTTTCCCACGAGCAGTACTTC,CASSPYLAGFSHEQYF
.,TRBV6-5,.,TRBJ1-2,TGTGCCAGCAGTTACAGTTTCCCTAGCCAGCTCTATGGCTACACCTTC,CASSYSFPSQLYGYTF
.,TRBV3-1,.,TRBJ2-4,TGTGCCAGCAGCCAAGGGTCGTTGCGAGGAGCCAAAAACATTCGGTACTTC,CASSQGSLRGAKNIRYF
few,TRBV9,.,TRBJ2-3,TGTGCCAGCAGCCTTAGCACATATACGCAGTATTTT,CASSLSTYTQYF
.,TRBV12-3/TRBV12-4,.,TRBJ2-3,TGTGCCAGCAGTCTATCATATCAGAGGGCAGATACGCAGTATTTT,CASSLSYQRADTQYF
.,TRBV4-3,.,TRBJ1-2,TGCGCCAGCAGCCAAACGGTTGGGGCTAACTATGGCTACACCTTC,CASSQTVGANYGYTF
.,TRBV20-1,.,TRBJ2-7,TGCAGTCAACGGGGAGGAAGCCCCTACGAGCAGTACTTC,CSQRGGSPYEQYF
few,TRBV18,TRBD1,TRBJ2-1,TGTGCCAGCTCACCTATGACAGGGGACTACAATGAGCAGTTCTTC,CASSPMTGDYNEQFF
.,TRBV12-3/TRBV12-4,.,TRBJ2-1,TGTGCCAGCAGTTTATCTAGCGAGCAGTTCTTC,CASSLSSEQFF
.,TRBV6-1,.,TRBJ1-4,TGTGCCGGCAACTGGAGTAATGAAAAACTGTTTTTT,CAGNWSNEKLFF
.,TRBV12-3/TRBV12-4,.,TRBJ1-6,TGTGCCAGCAGTTTACAACAGGGAGAGGGTCCCCTCCACTTT,CASSLQQGEGPLHF
.,TRBV5-1,.,TRBJ1-2,TGCGCCAGCAGCTTGGAAAACAGGGAGTGGGATGGCTACACCTTC,CASSLENREWDGYTF
many,TRBV7-2,.,TRBJ1-2,TGTGCCAGCAGCTTAGCCAGGTCGACTAACTATGGCTACACCTTC,CASSLARSTNYGYTF
.,TRBV12-5,.,TRBJ1-1,TGTGCTAGTGCCACATACGGCGGGGCTGAAGCTTTCTTT,CASATYGGAEAFF
.,TRBV4-1,.,TRBJ2-5,TGCGCCAGCAGCCTCAATGTGGGGGCGGAGACCCAGTACTTC,CASSLNVGAETQYF
few,TRBV15,.,TRBJ2-7,TGTGCCACCAGCAGAGACGATACTACTGAGCAGTACTTC,CATSRDDTTEQYF
.,TRBV10-3,TRBD1,TRBJ2-7,TGTGCCATCAGGACAGGGGCCAACTCCTACGAGCAGTACTTC,CAIRTGANSYEQYF
.,TRBV5-1,.,TRBJ1-6,TGCGCCAGCAGCTTGGCTCAACTCTATAATTCACCCCTCCACTTT,CASSLAQLYNSPLHF
few,TRBV15,.,TRBJ2-1,TGTGCCACCAGCAGAGATGTGGACCCATACAATGAGCAGTTCTTC,CATSRDVDPYNEQFF
few,TRBV29-1,.,TRBJ2-5,TGCAGCGTCAGGTCGTCTCCCAAAGAGACCCAGTACTTC,CSVRSSPKETQYF
.,TRBV20-1,TRBD2,TRBJ2-7,TGCAGTGCTAGAACCTTTCGCCCGGGACTAGTTTCCTACGAGCAGTACTTC,CSARTFRPGLVSYEQYF
.,TRBV6-5,.,TRBJ2-1,TGTGCCACCCGGTTGATGGGGGCCTCCTACAATGAGCAGTTCTTC,CATRLMGASYNEQFF
many,TRBV6-5,.,TRBJ2-1,TGTGCCAGCAGTTACTCGAACAACAATGAGCAGTTCTTC,CASSYSNNNEQFF
.,TRBV24-1,.,TRBJ2-7,TGTGCCACCAGTGGGTCCAACCGCTACGAGCAGTACTTC,CATSGSNRYEQYF
once,TRBV4-1,.,TRBJ2-2,TGCGCCAGCACCCCAAACAGGAACACCGGGGAGCTGTTTTTT,CASTPNRNTGELFF
few,TRBV7-9,TRBD2,TRBJ2-1,TGTGCCAGCAGCTTACCCCGGGGGGGCTACAATGAGCAGTTCTTC,CASSLPRGGYNEQFF
.,TRBV2,.,TRBJ2-1,TGTGCCAGCACCGACCCAGGGGAGACTCCCTACAATGAGCAGTTCTTC,CASTDPGETPYNEQFF
.,TRBV6-1,TRBD2,TRBJ2-7,TGTGCCAGCACCATCCGGGGGGGTAACGAGCAGTACTTC,CASTIRGGNEQYF
many,TRBV7-2,.,TRBJ2-3,TGTGCCAGCAGCTCCTCAGGGGGGGATACGCAGTATTTT,CASSSSGGDTQYF
.,TRBV7-9,.,TRBJ2-5,TGTGCCAGCAGCTCGAGGGGCAGGCAAGAGACCCAGTACTTC,CASSSRGRQETQYF
.,TRBV20-1,.,TRBJ2-1,TGCAGCGTAGACTCAACAGCGTGCCAGTTCTTC,CSVDSTACQFF
few,TRBV29-1,TRBD1,TRBJ2-1,TGCAGCGTCCCGGGACAGGGGAAGTTGGATGAGCAGTTCTTC,CSVPGQGKLDEQFF
few,TRBV9,TRBD2,TRBJ2-3,TGTGCCAGCAGCGTAAAAGCTAGCGGGGGATTCACAGATACGCAGTATTTT,CASSVKASGGFTDTQYF
.,TRBV24-1,TRBD1,TRBJ1-5,TGTGCCACCAGTGCCCTAGGACAGGGGCCGCGGCCCCAGCATTTT,CATSALGQGPRPQHF
few,TRBV12-3/TRBV12-4,TRBD1,TRBJ1-2,TGTGCCGGCAGCCCTCGGACAGGGGTCTATGGCTACACCTTC,CAGSPRTGVYGYTF
.,TRBV3-1,.,TRBJ2-7,TGTGCCAGCAGCCAAAACCCCGGAGGATCCTACGAGCAGTACTTC,CASSQNPGGSYEQYF
.,TRBV7-6,.,TRBJ2-2,TGTGCCAGCAGCTCCCCGCGTTGGGGGGCGAACCCCGGGGAGCTGTTTTTT,CASSSPRWGANPGELFF
few,TRBV20-1,.,TRBJ2-7,TGCAGTGCTAGAGATCACCGGGAGCAGTACTTC,CSARDHREQYF
few,TRBV15,TRBD1,TRBJ2-7,TGTGCCACCAGCCCCCGAGAACCGGGACAGGGGGCACCCTTCTACGAGCAGTACTTC,CATSPREPGQGAPFYEQYF
.,TRBV24-1,.,TRBJ2-1,TGTGCCTCCAGTGATAACCGGGAGCAGTTCTTC,CASSDNREQFF